One and the same sample provided the 6 T cell receptor beta chains below, sequenced in a study of CD8 T cells in Susac syndrome. An amount of RNA that ranged from 0.5 to 1 ug was reverse transcribed with random hexamers. TCRdb re-derived calls from the immunoSEQ multiplex PCR reads in MiXCR, one entry per CDR3 protein. The table includes about 200,000 distinct CDR3 sequences, about 91% detected once. The specimen was CD4+ T cells from PBMCs. Receptor source: a human donor with Susac syndrome.

The chain is built from TRBV30 and TRBJ2-5; maybe TRBD1 (6 bases). Germline V gene data show CDR1 as GTSNPN and CDR2 as SVGIG (reference sequence). V lost 2 bases to trimming and J lost 4 bases, with 11 bases between them. The CDR3 runs 13 residues. The CDR3 region has the DNA TGTGCCTGGAGTCCAGGGGTCACAGAGACCCAGTACTTC. Encoded protein: CAWSPGVTETQYF. The full variable domain, completed using reference TRBV30 and TRBJ2-5, is SQTIHQWPATLVQPVGSPLSLECTVEGTSNPNLYWYRQAAGRGLQLLFYSVGIGQISSEVPQNLSASRPQDRQFILSSKKLLLSDSGFYLCAWSPGVTETQYFGPGTRLLVL.

With regard to this clonotype: One end of the junction fails to match germline, which may point to a read error. V usage is TRBV7-2 and J usage is TRBJ2-7; 7 bases map to TRBD2. CDR1 and CDR2 (germline): SGHTA, FQGNSA. The CDR3 is 15 residues long. The CDR3 is CASTLLIAGSNEQYF. As DNA, the CDR3 is TGTGCCAGCACCCTCTTGATAGCGGGCTCCAACGAGCAGTACTTC.

The chain couples TRBV29-1 to TRBJ2-1; D possibly corresponds to TRBD1 (5 bases). CDR1 and CDR2 (germline): SQVTM, ANQGSEA. CDR3 size: 14 residues. The germline V and J ends were trimmed by 8 bases and 4 bases, with 18 bases remaining between them. The CDR3 loop is CSYLPWTSYNEQFF. The CDR3, as DNA: TGCAGCTACCTGCCTTGGACATCATACAATGAGCAGTTCTTC.

Points on this clonotype: The junction departs from germline at one end; a sequencing error may be responsible. The chain employs TRBV3-1 and TRBJ1-1; no reliable D call. CDR3 length: 13 amino acids. Germline CDR1 reads LGHDT; CDR2 reads YNNKEL (reference sequence). The CDR3 spells CSSSQVRDTEAFF. The CDR3, as DNA: TGTTCCAGCAGCCAAGTACGGGACACTGAAGCTTTCTTT.

In its sample, this clonotype was seen a few times. V usage is TRBV9 and J usage is TRBJ2-2; D gene ambiguous. V was trimmed by 2 bases and J by 3 bases, leaving 8 bases between them. The CDR3 is made up of 14 amino acids. Per the germline V gene, CDR1 is SGDLS and CDR2 is YYNGEE. In DNA, the CDR3 is TGTGCCAGCAGCGTTGGGCTGTACACCGGGGAGCTGTTTTTT. This codes for CASSVGLYTGELFF.

The chain uses TRBV5-4 and TRBJ2-3; 11 bases match TRBD2. Germline assignment: CDR1 SGHNT and CDR2 YYREEE (reference sequence). The CDR3 spans 17 residues. The J segment lost 3 bases and the V segment lost 1 base, leaving 7 bases of the junction unmatched. In DNA form, the CDR3 reads TGTGCCAGCAGCTTGAAACTAGCGGGGGAGGGGACAGATACGCAGTATTTT. Translation: CASSLKLAGEGTDTQYF.